The 5 T cell receptor beta chains below all came from one sample that was sequenced in a study of blood T cell repertoires in COVID-19. Measured with immunoSEQ multiplex PCR; TCRdb has only the in-frame clones, and not every one. The repertoire includes about 69,000 clones, 65% to 90% of them detected once, and over 2.5% sits in the top ten. The specimen was peripheral blood. The receptors derive from a man aged 80 or over with acute or convalescent COVID-19.

The rearrangement uses TRBV2 and TRBJ1-1; D is possibly TRBD1 (5 bases). Between the trimmed V and J ends, which lost 2 bases and 7 bases, there was a span of 14 bases. Germline CDR1 is SNHLY and CDR2 is FYNNEI. This CDR3 has 14 residues. The CDR3 DNA reads as TGTGCCAGCAGTGAATCTTCAGGGTCGAGTGAAGCTTTCTTT. Protein: CASSESSGSSEAFF.

This clone showed up just a few times. The V call is TRBV10-3, the J call TRBJ2-7; a possible D gene is TRBD2 (6 bases). The CDR3 runs to 16 residues. Trimming took off 5 bases at V and 5 bases at J, with 22 bases between the two ends. Germline CDR1 and CDR2: ENHRY and SYGVKD. The CDR3 DNA reads TGTGCCATCAGTCAGATGCGTACTGAGGAGGGTGACGAGCAGTACTTC. Encoded protein: CAISQMRTEEGDEQYF.

The V and J genes are TRBV3-1 (or the pseudogene TRBV3-2) and TRBJ2-7; D is uncertain. This CDR3 is built from 11 residues. Germline CDR1 is LGHDT and CDR2 is YNNKEL (reference sequence). V was pared by 4 bases and J by 2 bases, with 3 bases between. The CDR3 region has the DNA TGTGCCAGCAGCCGAGCCTACGAGCAGTACTTC. Translation gives CASSRAYEQYF.

V usage is TRBV3-1 (or the pseudogene TRBV3-2) and J usage is TRBJ2-1; a weak D match, TRBD2 (6 bases). The CDR3 totals 16 residues. V lost 5 bases to trimming and J lost 0 bases, with 14 bases between them. In germline, CDR1 is LGHDT, CDR2 YNNKEL (reference sequence). DNA for the CDR3: TGTGCCAGCAGCGGAGCGGGCATCAGCTCCTACAATGAGCAGTTCTTC. It codes for CASSGAGISSYNEQFF.

The chain is built from TRBV19 and TRBJ1-2, with D possibly matching TRBD1 (6 bases). CDR1 LNHDA and CDR2 SQIVND come from the germline V gene (reference sequence). This CDR3 contains 17 residues. Trimming took 5 bases from V and 4 from J, leaving 23 bases between them. In nucleotides, the CDR3 is TGTGCCAGTAGTCTCACACAAGACAGGTCGACACTCTATGGCTACACCTTC. Translated, it gives CASSLTQDRSTLYGYTF.